The rows below give T cell receptor beta chains drawn from one sample of a study of vaccination and CD4 T cells after COVID-19. TCRdb independently ran MiXCR on the PCR reads; one entry per CDR3 protein. The sample has some 14,000 distinct CDR3 sequences, about 29% seen once. What these receptors recognize is not known. Sequenced material: CD4+ T cells from blood, cultured in vitro, taken before SARS-CoV-2 vaccination. The receptor source for this set is a human donor who received a COVID-19 vaccine. Each CDR3 is given with its conserved first and last residue. A D gene is named only where the DNA matches it firmly. Some rows mark clone size as missing; the rest say once, few, many or name a class of expanded clone.

. | TRBD1 | TRBJ1-2 | TRBV2 | CASSVVATGGNYGYTF | TGTGCCAGCAGTGTGGTTGCGACAGGGGGGAATTATGGCTACACCTTC
once | . | TRBJ2-1 | TRBV7-8 | CASSFQVLASNEQFF | TGTGCCAGCAGCTTTCAGGTACTAGCCAGCAATGAGCAGTTCTTC
few | . | TRBJ1-3 | TRBV11-3 | CASSETRAGNTIYF | TGTGCCAGCAGTGAGACTCGTGCAGGAAACACCATATATTTT
. | . | TRBJ2-3 | TRBV24-1 | CATSDSQGTQYF | TGTGCCACCAGTGATTCACAGGGTACGCAGTATTTT
few | TRBD2 | TRBJ2-3 | TRBV6-1 | CASSRTTSGGTDTQYF | TGTGCCAGCAGCCGGACGACTAGCGGGGGGACAGATACGCAGTATTTT
medium-sized | . | TRBJ1-2 | TRBV20-1 | CSASRGASVAGGYTF | TGCAGTGCTAGCAGGGGCGCTTCGGTGGCGGGAGGCTACACCTTC
few | . | TRBJ2-1 | TRBV6-1 | CASSLATSNLYNEQFF | TGTGCCAGCAGTCTAGCGACCTCTAACCTGTACAATGAGCAGTTCTTC
. | . | TRBJ1-1 | TRBV6-5 | CASSYRAMNTEAFF | TGTGCCAGCAGTTACAGGGCGATGAACACTGAAGCTTTCTTT
. | . | TRBJ2-1 | TRBV18 | CASPPLQEDEQFF | TGTGCCAGCCCACCCCTGCAGGAAGATGAGCAGTTCTTC
few | . | TRBJ1-5 | TRBV6-2/TRBV6-3 | CASSLGRVIQPQHF | TGTGCCAGCAGCCTTGGCCGCGTAATTCAGCCCCAGCATTTT
once | TRBD1 | TRBJ1-4 | TRBV12-3/TRBV12-4 | CASSSPRGYQGELFF | TGTGCCAGCAGTTCCCCCAGGGGGTATCAGGGGGAACTGTTTTTT
. | . | TRBJ1-3 | TRBV7-9 | CASSRQGNTIYF | TGTGCCAGCAGCCGACAGGGAAACACCATATATTTT
few | . | TRBJ2-1 | TRBV24-1 | CATSDWDDSYNEQFF | TGTGCCACCAGTGATTGGGATGACTCCTACAATGAGCAGTTCTTC
. | . | TRBJ1-2 | TRBV10-3 | CAIYGLLYGYTF | TGTGCCATCTATGGACTCCTATATGGCTACACCTTC
. | TRBD1 | TRBJ1-5 | TRBV2 | CASSVRTGRDPLNQPQHF | TGTGCCAGCAGTGTCCGGACAGGCCGAGACCCGTTAAATCAGCCCCAGCATTTT
. | TRBD1 | TRBJ2-2 | TRBV6-1 | CASRQGTGELFF | TGTGCCAGCAGACAGGGGACCGGGGAGCTGTTTTTT
few | . | TRBJ2-5 | TRBV2 | CASSVDRRETQYF | TGTGCCAGCAGTGTCGACCGGAGAGAGACCCAGTACTTC
few | . | TRBJ1-1 | TRBV12-3/TRBV12-4 | CASSLRWGEDTEAFF | TGTGCCAGCAGTTTACGATGGGGCGAGGACACTGAAGCTTTCTTT
once | . | TRBJ1-2 | TRBV7-2 | CASNGGAGYGYTF | TGTGCCAGCAACGGGGGCGCGGGCTATGGCTACACCTTC
few | . | TRBJ1-5 | TRBV6-1 | CASSEIRDGGNQPQHF | TGTGCCAGCAGTGAGATCCGCGATGGGGGCAATCAGCCCCAGCATTTT
. | . | TRBJ1-2 | TRBV6-2/TRBV6-3 | CASSYVTAYGYTF | TGTGCCAGCAGTTACGTGACAGCCTATGGCTACACCTTC
. | . | TRBJ2-1 | TRBV2 | CASSEGRYNEQFF | TGTGCCAGCAGTGAGGGTCGATACAATGAGCAGTTCTTC
few | . | TRBJ1-1 | TRBV19 | CASSPRGESGYTEAFF | TGTGCCAGTAGTCCCAGGGGTGAGAGTGGGTACACTGAAGCTTTCTTT
few | TRBD1 | TRBJ1-4 | TRBV30 | CAWSVRGQGYEKLFF | TGTGCCTGGAGTGTACGGGGACAGGGCTATGAAAAACTGTTTTTT
few | . | TRBJ1-4 | TRBV6-5 | CASSSAPLRGEKLFF | TGTGCCAGCAGTTCTGCGCCTTTACGAGGTGAAAAACTGTTTTTT
. | TRBD1 | TRBJ2-5 | TRBV15 | CATSRVKTGVETQYF | TGTGCCACCAGCAGAGTTAAAACAGGGGTCGAGACCCAGTACTTC
. | TRBD2 | TRBJ2-7 | TRBV10-2 | CASSDPSRGGRGEQYF | TGCGCCAGCAGCGACCCCTCTCGCGGGGGGCGGGGGGAGCAGTACTTC